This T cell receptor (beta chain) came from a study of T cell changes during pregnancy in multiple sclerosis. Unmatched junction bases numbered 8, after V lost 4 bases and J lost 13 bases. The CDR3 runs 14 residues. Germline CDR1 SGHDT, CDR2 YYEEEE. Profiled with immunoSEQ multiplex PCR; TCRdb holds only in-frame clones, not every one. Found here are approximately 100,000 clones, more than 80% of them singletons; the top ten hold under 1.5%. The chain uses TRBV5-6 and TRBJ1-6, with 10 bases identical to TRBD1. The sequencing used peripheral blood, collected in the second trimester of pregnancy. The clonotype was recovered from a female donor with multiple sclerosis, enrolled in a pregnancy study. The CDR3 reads CASSPDRGHGPLHF. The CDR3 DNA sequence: TGTGCCAGCAGCCCTGACAGGGGGCACGGGCCCCTCCACTTT. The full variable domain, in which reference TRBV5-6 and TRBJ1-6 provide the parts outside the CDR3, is DAGVTQSPTHLIKTRGQQVTLRCSPKSGHDTVSWYQQALGQGPQFIFQYYEEEERQRGNFPDRFSGHQFPNYSSELNVNALLLGDSALYLCASSPDRGHGPLHFGNGTRLTVT.